Detailed here is one TCR beta chain. The source of the sample is a study of OX40 agonist ivuxolimab in advanced cancers. CDR3 length: 13 residues. CDR1 and CDR2 (germline): MNHEY, SVGAGI. V lost 10 bases and J 5 bases, leaving 17 bases between the germline ends. Assay used: immunoSEQ multiplex PCR; TCRdb lists only in-frame clones, some missing. The top ten clones hold around 2% of a sample with about 51,000 clones, roughly 80% of them seen once. This rearrangement joins TRBV6-5 to TRBJ1-1; weak D call: TRBD1 (6 bases). Sample: CD4+ or CD8+ T cells sorted from blood, taken in a trial of the OX40 agonist ivuxolimab. The clonotype originates from an adult with an advanced solid tumor such as melanoma, head and neck, liver or kidney cancer. The DNA for the CDR3 is TGTGCCAACATCCGACAGGAAGGAACTGAAGCTTTCTTT. Translation gives CANIRQEGTEAFF.